This TCR beta chain appears in the sequencing data of a study of shared clonotypes between healthy human individuals. The method was immunoSEQ multiplex PCR; TCRdb's version includes in-frame clones alone and lacks a portion of them. The sample records over a million clones, 70% to 80% being singletons. The CDR3 spans 18 residues. Germline trimming cut 3 bases from V and 5 bases from J; bases unmatched to any gene: 17. Source material: memory CD4+ T cells sorted from blood. The subset denotes: CD45RA-negative fraction. The chain recombines TRBV5-3 with TRBJ2-7, with TRBD2 matching 10 bases. TRBV5-3 is treated as an ORF (open reading frame) with a function not yet certain. The TCR was taken from a man aged 18 to 29 in good health. The CDR3 DNA sequence: TGTGCCAGAAGCTCGGCCGACAGCGGGAGGGCACATTGGAACGAGCAGTACTTC. Translating it yields CARSSADSGRAHWNEQYF.